Below, 16 T cell receptor beta chains from the same sample are listed, as sequenced in a study of blood T cell repertoires in COVID-19. Clones were sequenced by immunoSEQ multiplex PCR, and TCRdb holds only the in-frame ones, with some missing. In the table there are 75,000 to 80,000 clones, about 82% of which are singletons. Material for sequencing was peripheral blood. These receptors were taken from a woman aged 55 to 70 with acute or convalescent COVID-19.

V and J are TRBV7-9 and TRBJ2-1; 7 bases agree with TRBD2. The CDR3 runs to 19 residues. Germline CDR1 SEHNR, CDR2 FQNEAQ (reference sequence). After removal of 4 bases from V and 5 bases from J, the junction contained 20 bases not matched to a gene. The CDR3, as DNA: TGTGCCAGCAGCTCGCCGACGGTTATAGCGGTGGGGAGGGACAATGAGCAGTTCTTC. Translated, it gives CASSSPTVIAVGRDNEQFF.

The rearrangement uses TRBV11-2 and TRBJ1-5, with a tentative D call TRBD1 (6 bases). Trimming left V 5 bases short and J 4 bases short, with 15 bases between. The germline gives CDR1 SGHAT, CDR2 FQNNGV. The CDR3 sequence is 15 residues long. CDR3: CASSLTGRWNQPQHF. Here the CDR3 DNA reads TGTGCCAGCAGCCTCACAGGGAGATGGAATCAGCCCCAGCATTTT.

CDR3 DNA sequence: TGCGCCAGCAGCTTGGCCCAGGGAAGGAACACTGAAGCTTTCTTT. Translation gives CASSLAQGRNTEAFF. The rearrangement uses TRBV5-1 and TRBJ1-1; tentatively, D is TRBD1 (5 bases). Germline CDR1 and CDR2: SGHRS and YFSETQ. The V end lost 0 bases, the J end lost 1 base, and 10 bases lay between the germline ends. The CDR3 covers 15 residues. Full variable domain (rest looked up from reference TRBV5-1 and TRBJ1-1): KAGVTQTPRYLIKTRGQQVTLSCSPISGHRSVSWYQQTPGQGLQFLFEYFSETQRNKGNFPGRFSGRQFSNSRSEMNVSTLELGDSALYLCASSLAQGRNTEAFFGQGTRLTVV.

The chain has TRBV7-9 and TRBJ1-6, with TRBD1 matching 9 bases. Germline CDR1 reads SEHNR; CDR2 reads FQNEAQ (reference sequence). V shed 2 bases, J shed 8 bases, and the junction held 4 bases outside the gene matches. The CDR3 covers 15 residues. The CDR3 coding sequence is TGTGCCAGCAGCTTAACAGGGGGCATTGATTCACCCCTCCACTTT. It translates to CASSLTGGIDSPLHF.

CDR3 coding DNA: TGTGCCACCAGTGACACTGACAGGGGTGAAGCTTTCTTT. Translation: CATSDTDRGEAFF. V is TRBV24-1 and J is TRBJ1-1, with TRBD1 identical over 8 bases. Germline values: CDR1 KGHDR, CDR2 SFDVKD. V shed 4 bases and J 7 bases; nucleotides not matched to a gene: 4. This CDR3 contains 13 residues.

The rearrangement joins TRBV19 to TRBJ2-7; D possibly corresponds to TRBD2 (5 bases). The CDR3 extends over 15 amino acids. Trimming left V 10 bases short and J 3 bases short, with 22 bases between. The germline CDR1 and CDR2 sequences are LNHDA and SQIVND (reference sequence). The CDR3 loop reads CATSNPGVTLYEQYF. In DNA, the CDR3 is TGTGCCACCTCGAACCCCGGGGTGACTCTCTACGAGCAGTACTTC.

The V call is TRBV7-9, the J call TRBJ1-1, with 9 bases matching TRBD1. Germline CDR1 is SEHNR and CDR2 is FQNEAQ (reference sequence). After removal of 7 bases from V and 0 bases from J, the junction contained 9 bases not matched to a gene. The CDR3 is made up of 16 amino acids. CDR3 loop: CASTSGTGSLNTEAFF. The DNA for the CDR3 is TGTGCCAGCACGTCCGGGACAGGGAGCTTGAACACTGAAGCTTTCTTT.

The sample holds one count of this clone. The chain has TRBV4-3 and TRBJ1-1; 9 bases line up with TRBD1. Germline V gene data show CDR1 as LGHNA and CDR2 as YSLEER. There are 16 residues in the CDR3. J lost 9 bases, V lost 4 bases, and 15 bases had no gene match. The CDR3 DNA reads as TGCGCCAGCAGCCTGGACCCGGGACAGGGCGTTAATCAAGCTTTCTTT. Translating gives CASSLDPGQGVNQAFF.

The sample holds one count of this clone. This chain links TRBV28 with TRBJ1-4; 10 nucleotides match TRBD1. This CDR3 has 16 residues. CDR1 MDHEN and CDR2 SYDVKM come from the germline V gene. The J segment lost 5 bases and the V segment lost 3 bases, leaving 6 bases of the junction unmatched. CDR3 in amino acids: CASSFEGTGVNEKLFF. The CDR3 coding sequence is TGTGCCAGCAGTTTCGAGGGGACAGGGGTAAATGAAAAACTGTTTTTT.

The V gene is TRBV6-5, the J gene TRBJ1-2, with D maybe TRBD1 (6 bases). In germline, CDR1 is MNHEY, CDR2 SVGAGI. The V end was cut by 0 bases, the J end by 5 bases, with 7 bases between. The CDR3 loop spans 13 amino acids. The CDR3 DNA reads TGTGCCAGCAGTTACTCGAGGGGGTATGGCTACACCTTC. This gives the protein CASSYSRGYGYTF.

The genes are TRBV30 and TRBJ1-6; D is unresolved. CDR1 is GTSNPN, CDR2 SVGIG, per germline (reference sequence). The length of the CDR3 is 13 residues. The V and J ends lost 3 bases and 13 bases respectively, with 16 bases between them. CDR3 protein: CAWSGGLVGPLHF. The CDR3 nucleotides are TGTGCCTGGAGCGGAGGACTGGTCGGGCCCCTCCACTTT.

V is TRBV3-1 (or the pseudogene TRBV3-2) and J is TRBJ1-1; D may be TRBD1 (6 bases). CDR1 and CDR2 (germline): LGHDT, YNNKEL (reference sequence). The V and J ends lost 4 bases and 4 bases respectively, with 16 bases between them. The CDR3 sequence is 15 residues long. The CDR3 bases are TGTGCCAGCAGCCCAAGGGGAAGAGGGGGCACTGAAGCTTTCTTT. Amino acids: CASSPRGRGGTEAFF.

The chain employs TRBV5-1 and TRBJ1-2; D perhaps matches TRBD1 (6 bases). Germline CDR1 is SGHRS and CDR2 is YFSETQ. CDR3 length: 14 amino acids. Trimming pared 0 bases from V and 6 bases from J, leaving 12 bases between. CDR3 coding DNA: TGCGCCAGCAGCTTGGCCGCGGCAGGGGATGGCTACACCTTC. The encoded protein is CASSLAAAGDGYTF.

This chain uses TRBV2 with TRBJ1-1, with 8 bases aligning to TRBD1. Per germline, CDR1 SNHLY and CDR2 FYNNEI. This CDR3 has 16 amino acids. The trim removed 5 bases at V and 5 bases at J, leaving 13 bases unmatched. CDR3: CASSKGPRGLGTEAFF. For the CDR3, the DNA is TGTGCCAGCAGTAAAGGCCCCAGGGGGCTGGGGACTGAAGCTTTCTTT.

This clone was seen once. V is TRBV30 and J is TRBJ2-2; D is uncertain. The CDR3 contains 14 residues. CDR1 GTSNPN and CDR2 SVGIG come from the germline V gene (reference sequence). The V end was cut by 2 bases, the J end by 4 bases, with 11 bases between. As DNA, the CDR3 is TGTGCCTGGAGTCAAACGGCGGTCACCGGGGAGCTGTTTTTT. Translation: CAWSQTAVTGELFF. The full variable domain, with the rest looked up from reference TRBV30 and TRBJ2-2, is SQTIHQWPATLVQPVGSPLSLECTVEGTSNPNLYWYRQAAGRGLQLLFYSVGIGQISSEVPQNLSASRPQDRQFILSSKKLLLSDSGFYLCAWSQTAVTGELFFGEGSRLTVL.

CDR3 sequence (DNA): TGTGCCTGGAGTCGAGACAGGGCAATAGGCTACACCTTC. This codes for CAWSRDRAIGYTF. V gene TRBV30 combines with J gene TRBJ1-2, with 7 bases fitting TRBD1. Trimming cost V 2 bases and J 8 bases; bases outside gene matches: 8. Germline loops: CDR1 GTSNPN, CDR2 SVGIG (reference sequence). The CDR3 has 13 residues.